Listed here are 26 T cell receptor beta chains from one sample, sequenced in a study of T cell responses to AZD1222 COVID-19 vaccine. Clones were read by immunoSEQ multiplex PCR, and TCRdb kept only the in-frame ones, dropping some. The data hold some 150,000 clones, with around 93% observed a single time. The input for sequencing was peripheral blood, taken 28 days after the second AZD1222 dose. These TCRs come from an adult who received the AZD1222 COVID-19 vaccine.

This clone was observed once. V and J are TRBV19 and TRBJ1-6; D unclear. Germline V gives CDR1 LNHDA, CDR2 SQIVND (reference sequence). This CDR3 is 16 amino acids long. Deletions cut 5 bases from V and 3 bases from J, with 14 bases between. The CDR3 sequence is CASSAPSGIYNSPLHF. CDR3 in DNA: TGTGCCAGTAGTGCGCCCTCCGGGATCTATAATTCACCCCTCCACTTT.

The chain is built from TRBV5-1 and TRBJ2-4, with D hard to call. Per germline, CDR1 SGHRS and CDR2 YFSETQ. The CDR3 is 14 amino acids. Deletions cut 1 base from V and 3 bases from J, with 8 bases between. The CDR3 loop reads CASSLRVDKNIQYF. CDR3 bases: TGCGCCAGCAGCTTGCGGGTAGACAAAAACATTCAGTACTTC.

The CDR3 reads CASSLTESTEAFF. The CDR3, as DNA: TGTGCCAGCAGCTTGACGGAGAGCACTGAAGCTTTCTTT. The chain has TRBV3-1 (or the pseudogene TRBV3-2) and TRBJ1-1; D not certain. The V end lost 5 bases, the J end lost 4 bases, and 11 bases lay between the germline ends. This CDR3 contains 13 residues. The germline gives CDR1 LGHDT, CDR2 YNNKEL (reference sequence).

The chain employs TRBV7-2 and TRBJ1-5, with a tentative D call TRBD1 (5 bases). The CDR3 spans 14 residues. The germline V and J ends were trimmed by 5 bases and 0 bases, with 8 bases remaining between them. Per the germline V gene, CDR1 is SGHTA and CDR2 is FQGNSA. CDR3 in amino acids: CASSPQGSNQPQHF. CDR3 sequence (DNA): TGTGCCAGCAGCCCTCAGGGTAGCAATCAGCCCCAGCATTTT.

This chain links TRBV5-4 with TRBJ1-2; D is possibly TRBD1 (6 bases). CDR1 is SGHNT, CDR2 YYREEE, per germline (reference sequence). This CDR3 has 14 amino acids. V shed 3 bases and J shed 1 base, with 10 bases lying between them. Written as DNA, the CDR3 is TGTGCCAGCAGCTCTGGACAGCTTAACTATGGCTACACCTTC. Amino acids: CASSSGQLNYGYTF.

V gene TRBV27 combines with J gene TRBJ2-1; TRBD1 or TRBD2 may be the D gene (5 bases each). The CDR3 has 14 residues. Between the trimmed V and J ends, which lost 5 bases and 2 bases, there was a span of 10 bases. The V gene's germline CDR1 is MNHEY and CDR2 SMNVEV (reference sequence). The CDR3 nucleotides are TGTGCCAGCAGTACCGGGACGGCCTACAATGAGCAGTTCTTC. As protein: CASSTGTAYNEQFF.

The genes are TRBV28 and TRBJ1-5, with D unresolved. This CDR3 region has 11 residues. Deletions cut 4 bases from V and 7 bases from J, with 5 bases between. CDR1 MDHEN and CDR2 SYDVKM come from the germline V gene. The CDR3 coding sequence is TGTGCCAGCAGTTCCGCCCAGCCCCAGCATTTT. It yields the protein CASSSAQPQHF. Full variable domain (remainder filled in from reference TRBV28 and TRBJ1-5): DVKVTQSSRYLVKRTGEKVFLECVQDMDHENMFWYRQDPGLGLRLIYFSYDVKMKEKGDIPEGYSVSREKKERFSLILESASTNQTSMYLCASSSAQPQHFGDGTRLSIL.

This sequence joins TRBV5-5 and TRBJ1-2; TRBD1 is a possible D gene (5 bases). CDR1 is SGHKS and CDR2 is YYEKEE in the germline V gene (reference sequence). The CDR3 is made up of 14 amino acids. Trimming left V 2 bases short and J 4 bases short, with 12 bases between. In DNA form, the CDR3 reads TGTGCCAGCAGCTTACCGACAGAAGGCTATGGCTACACCTTC. It specifies CASSLPTEGYGYTF.

The V call is TRBV4-3, the J call TRBJ2-7; no firm D call. Germline loops: CDR1 LGHNA, CDR2 YSLEER. CDR3 size: 15 residues. Trimming shortened V by 1 base and J by 1 base, and 11 bases separated the two germline ends. The CDR3 sequence is CASSQAPTASYEQYF. For the CDR3, the DNA is TGCGCCAGCAGCCAAGCCCCTACGGCTTCCTACGAGCAGTACTTC.

This chain connects TRBV2 to TRBJ2-1, with 8 positions matching TRBD1. The CDR3 sequence is 15 residues long. The germline V gene has CDR1 SNHLY and CDR2 FYNNEI. J lost 4 bases, V lost 3 bases, and 5 bases had no gene match. The CDR3 sequence is CASSDLGDRYNEQFF. DNA of the CDR3: TGTGCCAGCAGTGATCTAGGGGACAGGTACAATGAGCAGTTCTTC.

The chain is built from TRBV28 and TRBJ1-2; unclear D gene. V lost 5 bases, J lost 8 bases, and 12 bases lay in between. This CDR3 spans 12 amino acids. Germline V lookup: CDR1 MDHEN, CDR2 SYDVKM. The CDR3 here is CASSDFGVGYTF. CDR3 nucleotides: TGTGCCAGCAGTGACTTTGGGGTCGGCTACACCTTC.

This sequence joins TRBV10-3 and TRBJ1-4; 9 bases are shared with TRBD1. Trimming removed 3 bases from V and 8 bases from J; junction bases left unmatched: 7. Germline V lookup: CDR1 ENHRY, CDR2 SYGVKD. The CDR3 loop spans 15 amino acids. The CDR3 bases are TGTGCCATCAGTGACTCGGGACAGGGCGGAGAAAAACTGTTTTTT. Its translation: CAISDSGQGGEKLFF.

This chain links TRBV15 with TRBJ1-3, with unresolved D. This CDR3 has 13 residues. Deletions cut 0 bases from V and 5 bases from J, with 5 bases between. Germline values: CDR1 LNHNV, CDR2 YYDKDF (reference sequence). The CDR3 region has the DNA TGTGCCACCAGCAGAGATCTTAGAAACACCATATATTTT. Residues: CATSRDLRNTIYF.

Only one count was recorded for this clone. The chain links TRBV9 to TRBJ2-7, with 11 bases identical to TRBD2. Germline V gene sequence: CDR1 SGDLS, CDR2 YYNGEE. CDR3 size: 15 residues. V dropped 2 bases and J dropped 0; count of bases not matched to a gene: 1. The CDR3 region is CASSVGTSGSYEQYF. The CDR3 bases are TGTGCCAGCAGCGTCGGGACTAGCGGCTCCTACGAGCAGTACTTC.

The CDR3 DNA sequence: TGTGCCAGCAGCCCCGAGGGGAGTCTGAACACCGGGGAGCTGTTTTTT. Translation: CASSPEGSLNTGELFF. This sequence joins TRBV7-8 and TRBJ2-2; tentatively, D is TRBD1 or TRBD2 (5 bases each). This CDR3 comprises 16 residues. The germline V gene has CDR1 SGHVS and CDR2 FQNEAQ. V was shortened by 5 bases and J by 1 base, with 14 bases between the two germline ends. Full variable domain (rest looked up from reference TRBV7-8 and TRBJ2-2): GAGVSQSPRYKVAKRGQDVALRCDPISGHVSLFWYQQALGQGPEFLTYFQNEAQLDKSGLPSDRFFAERPEGSVSTLKIQRTQQEDSAVYLCASSPEGSLNTGELFFGEGSRLTVL.

The chain employs TRBV19 and TRBJ2-2, with 7 bases aligning to TRBD1. Germline V gene lookup returns CDR1 LNHDA and CDR2 SQIVND (reference sequence). Losses at the gene ends were 5 bases for V and 2 bases for J; bases not matched to a gene: 11. This CDR3 has 17 residues. The CDR3 protein is CASSPYLGTVNTGELFF. The CDR3 DNA reads TGTGCCAGTAGTCCATACCTTGGGACAGTTAACACCGGGGAGCTGTTTTTT.

The chain uses TRBV19 and TRBJ1-2, with 7 bases lining up with TRBD1. The CDR3 is made up of 15 amino acids. The ends lost 7 bases at V and 4 bases at J; junction bases unmatched: 12. Looked up from germline, CDR1 is LNHDA and CDR2 is SQIVND (reference sequence). The CDR3 reads CASNNRDSLFYGYTF. Written as DNA, the CDR3 is TGTGCCAGTAATAACCGGGACAGCCTTTTCTATGGCTACACCTTC.

V is TRBV18 and J is TRBJ2-7, with no clear D. Trimming removed 5 bases from V and 1 base from J, with 21 bases in between. The V gene's germline CDR1 is KGHSH and CDR2 LQKENI. This CDR3 has 17 amino acids. Here the CDR3 reads CASSEVFDQTYSYEQYF. The CDR3, as DNA: TGTGCCAGCTCAGAAGTATTCGACCAGACCTATTCCTACGAGCAGTACTTC.

This chain joins TRBV4-3 and TRBJ1-6; D not certain. The CDR3 is 15 residues long. Germline assignment: CDR1 LGHNA and CDR2 YSLEER. Trimming removed 0 bases from V and 11 bases from J, with 14 bases in between. CDR3 amino acids: CASSQDVASAAPLHF. The DNA of the CDR3 is TGCGCCAGCAGCCAAGATGTGGCCAGCGCAGCACCCCTCCACTTT.

The chain combines TRBV5-4 with TRBJ2-7; 8 bases fit TRBD2. The CDR3 length is 15 residues. V was clipped by 1 base and J by 6 bases; unmatched bases: 9. The germline CDR1 and CDR2 sequences are SGHNT and YYREEE (reference sequence). CDR3 in amino acids: CASSLPSGSHGEQYF. CDR3 DNA: TGTGCCAGCAGCTTGCCCAGCGGGAGCCACGGCGAGCAGTACTTC.

This clone was found once. The V and J genes are TRBV6-1 and TRBJ1-1; possible D gene TRBD1, 6 bases. The germline V gene encodes CDR1 MNHNS and CDR2 SASEGT. V shed 4 bases and J shed 4 bases, with 13 bases lying between them. CDR3 length: 14 amino acids. The CDR3: CASSVQGAGTEAFF. The DNA of the CDR3 is TGTGCCAGCAGTGTACAGGGAGCCGGCACTGAAGCTTTCTTT.

The V call is TRBV10-3, the J call TRBJ1-1; D uncertain. The V end was cut by 5 bases, the J end by 1 base, with 11 bases between. Germline assignment: CDR1 ENHRY and CDR2 SYGVKD. This CDR3 is 14 amino acids long. The CDR3: CAISKRAENTEAFF. The CDR3, as DNA: TGTGCCATCAGTAAACGCGCTGAGAACACTGAAGCTTTCTTT.

The chain joins TRBV29-1 to TRBJ1-1; the D gene is possibly TRBD1 (5 bases). Per the germline V gene, CDR1 is SQVTM and CDR2 is ANQGSEA. V gave up 7 bases and J gave up 3 bases, with 12 bases separating them. This CDR3 has 12 residues. CDR3: CSARTRDTEAFF. Here the CDR3 DNA reads TGCAGCGCTAGGACCAGGGACACTGAAGCTTTCTTT.

The J gene is TRBJ1-1, the V gene TRBV5-8; D might be TRBD1 (5 bases). CDR1 SGHTS and CDR2 YDEGEE come from the germline V gene. The CDR3 totals 14 residues. Between the trimmed V and J ends, which lost 5 bases and 5 bases, there was a span of 16 bases. Here the CDR3 reads CASRFAGVGTEAFF. The CDR3 DNA follows: TGTGCCAGCAGATTTGCGGGGGTGGGTACTGAAGCTTTCTTT.

The chain combines TRBV11-3 with TRBJ2-1; a possible D gene is TRBD1 (6 bases). Trimming stripped 5 bases from V and 9 bases from J, with 23 bases between. Germline V CDR1 and CDR2: SGHNT, YENEEA. CDR3 length: 16 residues. The CDR3, as DNA: TGTGCCAGCAGCCGGCCCGGGACAACCCCTAAGGGTGAGCAGTTCTTC. It yields the protein CASSRPGTTPKGEQFF.

The rearrangement joins TRBV5-5 to TRBJ1-2, with unresolved D. Germline-derived CDR1 and CDR2 are SGHKS and YYEKEE (reference sequence). CDR3 length: 13 residues. The ends were cut back, 1 base at V and 1 base at J, with 5 bases in the middle. The CDR3 spells CASSLRDNYGYTF. In nucleotides, the CDR3 is TGTGCCAGCAGCTTGAGGGATAACTATGGCTACACCTTC.